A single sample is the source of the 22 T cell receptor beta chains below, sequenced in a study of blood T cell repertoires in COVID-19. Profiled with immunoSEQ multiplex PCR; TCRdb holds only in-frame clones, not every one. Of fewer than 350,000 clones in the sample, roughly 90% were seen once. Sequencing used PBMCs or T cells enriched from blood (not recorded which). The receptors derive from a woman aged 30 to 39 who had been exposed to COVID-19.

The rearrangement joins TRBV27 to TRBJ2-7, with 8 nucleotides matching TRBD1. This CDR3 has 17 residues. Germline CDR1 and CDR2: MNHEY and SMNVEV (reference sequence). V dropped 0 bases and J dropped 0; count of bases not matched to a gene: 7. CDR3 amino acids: CASSLSGTGFSSYEQYF. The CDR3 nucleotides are TGTGCCAGCAGTTTATCGGGGACAGGTTTCAGCTCCTACGAGCAGTACTTC.

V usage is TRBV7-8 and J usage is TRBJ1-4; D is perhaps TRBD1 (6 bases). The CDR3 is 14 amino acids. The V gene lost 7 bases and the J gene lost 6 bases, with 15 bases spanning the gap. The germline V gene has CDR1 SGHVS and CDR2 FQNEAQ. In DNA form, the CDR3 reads TGTGCCAGCAAATATCAGGGGTGGGATGAAAAACTGTTTTTT. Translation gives CASKYQGWDEKLFF.

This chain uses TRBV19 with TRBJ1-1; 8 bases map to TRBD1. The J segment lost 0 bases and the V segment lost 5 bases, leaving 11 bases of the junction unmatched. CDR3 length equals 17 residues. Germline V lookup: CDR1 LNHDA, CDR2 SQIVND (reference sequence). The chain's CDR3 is CASSDPGQALMNTEAFF. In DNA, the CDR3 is TGTGCCAGTAGTGACCCGGGACAGGCCCTCATGAACACTGAAGCTTTCTTT.

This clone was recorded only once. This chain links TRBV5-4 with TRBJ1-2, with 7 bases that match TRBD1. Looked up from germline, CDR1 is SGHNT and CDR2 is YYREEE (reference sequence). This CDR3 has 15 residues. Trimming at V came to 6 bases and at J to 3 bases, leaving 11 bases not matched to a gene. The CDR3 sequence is CASKIKSGTDYGYTF. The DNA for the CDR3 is TGTGCCAGCAAAATAAAATCCGGGACAGACTATGGCTACACCTTC.

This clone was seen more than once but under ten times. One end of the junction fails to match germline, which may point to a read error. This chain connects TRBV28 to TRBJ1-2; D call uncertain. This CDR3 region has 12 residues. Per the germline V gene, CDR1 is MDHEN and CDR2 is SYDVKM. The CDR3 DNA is TGTGCCAGCAGTTTCGGCTTGCCTGAGCGGCACTTC. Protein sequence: CASSFGLPERHF.

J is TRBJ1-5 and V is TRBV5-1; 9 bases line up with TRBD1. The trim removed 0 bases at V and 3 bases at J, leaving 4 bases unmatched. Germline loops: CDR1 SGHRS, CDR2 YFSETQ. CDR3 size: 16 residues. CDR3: CASSLDGTGNNQPQHF. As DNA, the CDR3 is TGCGCCAGCAGCTTGGATGGGACAGGGAACAATCAGCCCCAGCATTTT.

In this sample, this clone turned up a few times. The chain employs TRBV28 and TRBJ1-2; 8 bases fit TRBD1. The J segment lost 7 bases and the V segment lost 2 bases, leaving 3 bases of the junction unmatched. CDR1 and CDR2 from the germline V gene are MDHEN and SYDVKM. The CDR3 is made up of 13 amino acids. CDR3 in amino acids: CASSLADRVGYTF. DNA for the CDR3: TGTGCCAGCAGTTTAGCGGACAGGGTTGGCTACACCTTC.

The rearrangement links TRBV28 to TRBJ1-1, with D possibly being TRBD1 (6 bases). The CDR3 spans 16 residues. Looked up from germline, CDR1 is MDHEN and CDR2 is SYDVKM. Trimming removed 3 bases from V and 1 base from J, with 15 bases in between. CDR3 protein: CASSFLTGTPNTEAFF. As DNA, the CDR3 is TGTGCCAGCAGTTTTTTGACCGGGACACCGAACACTGAAGCTTTCTTT.

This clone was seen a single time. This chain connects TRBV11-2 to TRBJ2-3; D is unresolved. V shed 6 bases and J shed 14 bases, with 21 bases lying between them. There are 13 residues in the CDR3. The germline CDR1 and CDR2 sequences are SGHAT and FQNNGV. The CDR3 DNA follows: TGTGCCAGCAGATCGAACCCAACCGATAACGGGTATTTT. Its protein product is CASRSNPTDNGYF.

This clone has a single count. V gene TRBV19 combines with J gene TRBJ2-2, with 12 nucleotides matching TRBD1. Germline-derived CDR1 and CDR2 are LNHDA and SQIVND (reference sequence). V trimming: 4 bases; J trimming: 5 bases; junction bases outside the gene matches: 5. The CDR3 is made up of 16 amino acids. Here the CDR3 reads CASSSWDRGRTGELFF. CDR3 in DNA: TGTGCCAGTAGTAGCTGGGACAGGGGGCGAACCGGGGAGCTGTTTTTT.

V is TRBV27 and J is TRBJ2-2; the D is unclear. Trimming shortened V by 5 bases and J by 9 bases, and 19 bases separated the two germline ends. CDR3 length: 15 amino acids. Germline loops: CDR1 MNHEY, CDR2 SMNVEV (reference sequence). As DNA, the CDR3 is TGTGCCAGCAGTCTCCCCCCGGGTGTTGCCAGGGAGCTGTTTTTT. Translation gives CASSLPPGVARELFF.

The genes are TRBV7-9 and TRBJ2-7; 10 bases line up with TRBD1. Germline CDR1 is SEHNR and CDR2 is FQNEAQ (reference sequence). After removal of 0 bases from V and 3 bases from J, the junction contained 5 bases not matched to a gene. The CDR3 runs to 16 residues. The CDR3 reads CASSLALRDRGYEQYF. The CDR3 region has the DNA TGTGCCAGCAGCTTAGCCCTTAGGGACAGGGGCTACGAGCAGTACTTC.

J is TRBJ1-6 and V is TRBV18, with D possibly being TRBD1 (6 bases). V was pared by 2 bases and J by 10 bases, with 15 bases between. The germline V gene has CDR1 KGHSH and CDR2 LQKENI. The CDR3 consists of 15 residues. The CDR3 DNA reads TGTGCCAGCTCACCAGGAACAGGGTTCGGATCACCCCTCCACTTT. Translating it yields CASSPGTGFGSPLHF. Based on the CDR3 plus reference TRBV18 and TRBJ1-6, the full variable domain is NAGVMQNPRHLVRRRGQEARLRCSPMKGHSHVYWYRQLPEEGLKFMVYLQKENIIDESGMPKERFSAEFPKEGPSILRIQQVVRGDSAAYFCASSPGTGFGSPLHFGNGTRLTVT.

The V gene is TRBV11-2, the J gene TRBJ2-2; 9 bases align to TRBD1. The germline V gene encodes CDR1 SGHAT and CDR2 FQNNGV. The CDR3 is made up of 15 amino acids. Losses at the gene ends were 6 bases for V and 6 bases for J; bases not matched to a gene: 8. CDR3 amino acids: CASSTHRGLAGELFF. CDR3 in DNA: TGTGCCAGCAGTACTCACAGGGGGCTCGCCGGGGAGCTGTTTTTT.

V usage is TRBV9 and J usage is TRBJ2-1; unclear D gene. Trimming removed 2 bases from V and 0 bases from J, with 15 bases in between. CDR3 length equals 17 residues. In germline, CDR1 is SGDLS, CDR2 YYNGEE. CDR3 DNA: TGTGCCAGCAGCGTGGGCCAACCCGTTAGCTCCTACAATGAGCAGTTCTTC. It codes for CASSVGQPVSSYNEQFF.

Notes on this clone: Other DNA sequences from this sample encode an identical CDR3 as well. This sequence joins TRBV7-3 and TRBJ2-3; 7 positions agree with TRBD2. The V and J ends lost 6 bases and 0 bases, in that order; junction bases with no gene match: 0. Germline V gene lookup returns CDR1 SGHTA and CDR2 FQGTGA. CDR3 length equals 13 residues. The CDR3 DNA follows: TGTGCCAGCAGTAGCGGGAGCACAGATACGCAGTATTTT. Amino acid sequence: CASSSGSTDTQYF.

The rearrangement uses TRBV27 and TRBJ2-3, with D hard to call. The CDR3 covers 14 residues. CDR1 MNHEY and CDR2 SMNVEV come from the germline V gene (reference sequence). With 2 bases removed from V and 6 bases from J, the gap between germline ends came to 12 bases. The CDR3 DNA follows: TGTGCCAGCAGTTTAGAGTTCCCCACGGATACGCAGTATTTT. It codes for CASSLEFPTDTQYF.

CDR3 amino acids: CASSLGQGNEQYF. The CDR3 bases are TGTGCCAGCAGTCTGGGACAGGGGAACGAGCAGTACTTC. The chain links TRBV6-5 to TRBJ2-7; 10 nucleotides align to TRBD1. Germline V CDR1 and CDR2: MNHEY, SVGAGI. The CDR3 length is 13 residues. The junction had 3 bases not matched to a gene; V was cut back by 5 bases and J by 5 bases.

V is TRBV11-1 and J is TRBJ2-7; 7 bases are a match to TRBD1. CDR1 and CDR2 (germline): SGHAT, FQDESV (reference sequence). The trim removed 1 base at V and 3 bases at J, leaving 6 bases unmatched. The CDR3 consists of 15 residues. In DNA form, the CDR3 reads TGTGCCAGCAGCTTAGAGCAGGGGGTAAGCTACGAGCAGTACTTC. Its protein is CASSLEQGVSYEQYF.

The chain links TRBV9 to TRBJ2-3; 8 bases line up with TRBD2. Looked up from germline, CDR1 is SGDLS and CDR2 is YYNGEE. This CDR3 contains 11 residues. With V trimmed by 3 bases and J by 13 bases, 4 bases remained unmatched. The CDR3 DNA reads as TGTGCCAGCAGCGGGCCCGGGGGGGAGTATTTT. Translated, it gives CASSGPGGEYF. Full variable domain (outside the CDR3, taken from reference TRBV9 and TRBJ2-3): DSGVTQTPKHLITATGQRVTLRCSPRSGDLSVYWYQQSLDQGLQFLIQYYNGEERAKGNILERFSAQQFPDLHSELNLSSLELGDSALYFCASSGPGGEYFGPGTRLTVL.

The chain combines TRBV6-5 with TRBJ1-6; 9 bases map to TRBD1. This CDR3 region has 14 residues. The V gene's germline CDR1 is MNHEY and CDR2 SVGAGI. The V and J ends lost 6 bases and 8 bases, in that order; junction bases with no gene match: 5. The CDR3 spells CASRPGQGHSPLHF. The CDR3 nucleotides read TGTGCCAGCAGGCCGGGACAGGGTCATTCACCCCTCCACTTT.

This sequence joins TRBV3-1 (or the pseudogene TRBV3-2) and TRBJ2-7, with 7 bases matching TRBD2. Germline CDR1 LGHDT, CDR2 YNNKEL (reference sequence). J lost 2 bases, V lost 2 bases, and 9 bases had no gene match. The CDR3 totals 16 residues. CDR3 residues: CASSQPTGGSPYEQYF. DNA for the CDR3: TGTGCCAGCAGCCAACCGACCGGCGGGAGTCCCTACGAGCAGTACTTC.